Sequencing of this T cell receptor beta chain was carried out in a study of cytomegalovirus exposure and HLA in healthy donors. Primers: 60 Vbeta forward and 13 Jbeta reverse. TCRdb keeps only in-frame clones here, not all; method: immunoSEQ multiplex PCR. Seen here are 150,000 to 200,000 clones, around 84% observed once, and the top ten hold more than 2%. Sequencing was carried out using PBMCs. The receptor was derived from a man between 18 and 29 years old in good health and CMV-seropositive.

The DNA for the CDR3 is TGCGCCAGCAGCCAAGATCCGGTGGGAGCTAACTATGGCTACACCTTC. It specifies CASSQDPVGANYGYTF. The V call is TRBV4-3, the J call TRBJ1-2; D is ambiguous. The CDR3 consists of 16 residues. Germline values: CDR1 LGHNA, CDR2 YSLEER. Trimming pared 0 bases from V and 0 bases from J, leaving 11 bases between.